This T cell receptor (beta chain) was profiled in a study of cytomegalovirus exposure and HLA in healthy donors (dated by TCRdb to about 2017). Turning to the overall study: In an earlier analysis of roughly 590 of the donors, around 290 Gb of sequence data and 95 million to 130 million unique TCR beta sequences from roughly 190 million T cells were reported. Among approximately 370 genotyped donors of the cohort, an average of approximately 240,000 unique TCR beta nucleotide sequences was sequenced per donor, of which about 19% were non-productive. Every repertoire in the discovery cohort had been generated on one and the same sequencing platform. A separate validation cohort of over a hundred different subjects was used in addition to the roughly 620-subject first cohort. Donor age, sex, ethnicity and CMV serostatus were compiled together with the repertoire data. An earlier analysis of 587 of the donors used high-throughput TCR beta sequencing to judge whether each TCR beta V gene segment behaved as functional or pseudogenic. Typing coverage differed by locus: A, B, C, DRB1 and DQB1 were typed in roughly 620-640 donors, DQA1 in about 510, DPA1 in 606, and DPB1 in around 490. Genome-wide SNP genotypes for about three fifths of the roughly 670 donors were used in a later genetic analysis, which treated that subset as a discovery cohort. Several DR-DQ haplotypes were handled as single units for association and clustering because linkage in the cohort was strong. The genetic ancestry cluster associated with self-reported Caucasian donors included roughly 84% of the approximately 410 genotyped donors. To study patterns of TCR occurrence, a later analysis re-analyzed previously published TCR beta repertoires from 600 to 750 donors and added high-resolution HLA genotyping. In the later analysis, no new phenotypic data were used to find candidate immune exposures; instead, reliance was placed on TCR beta sequences and their occurrence across donors. The study aimed to test whether signatures of past pathogen exposure could be identified by cataloging public T cell receptors. Using immunosequencing, the study profiled T cell repertoires from 500 to 800 subjects and related those repertoires to cytomegalovirus serostatus. High-throughput TCR immunosequencing, statistical association of individual TCRs with disease status, and machine learning were combined to predict cytomegalovirus infection status. Roughly 300 gigabases of sequencing data and roughly 81 million unique TCR sequences made up an early release that covered around 640 HLA-typed donors. HLA typing included class I and class II loci at four-digit resolution.

Paper-wide results and their limitations: Some IMGT-functional V segments, including TRBV6-2 and TRBV6-3, could not be distinguished by the 87-base-pair reads and were therefore excluded. In an earlier analysis of approximately 590 of the donors, most TCR beta V segments were observed in productive rearrangements about 87% or about 30% of the time, broadly matching IMGT annotations. Specific HLA alleles were associated with 15,000 to 20,000 TCR beta sequences at a false discovery rate of 0.05 in a later analysis. In a later analysis, most CMV-associated TCR beta chains were found to appear HLA-restricted, with HLA associations seemingly driven largely by CMV exposure. When HLA alleles, especially DR and DQ, strongly co-occurred, TCR associations were difficult to assign to individual alleles. A further reported finding was that TCR beta sequences accurately predicted the HLA-A and HLA-B alleles for most subjects in the first cohort. The only immune exposure information available for the cohort was CMV serostatus. The authors suggested that the approach could potentially be generalized to other disease states and immunological phenotypes. The earlier analysis of approximately 590 of the donors excluded around 17 rarely observed V segments, including chromosome 9 orphons, because counts were too low. Linkage disequilibrium might explain the correlated functional status among segregating V segments, but an unknown experimental factor could not be ruled out. According to a later analysis, TCR association rates differed among HLA loci, with DRB1 alleles showing the most associated TCRs and HLA-C alleles showing the fewest. Sequencing depth was assumed to be roughly uniform across donors in the presence/absence analyses, though that assumption may not hold. Cytomegalovirus status was reported to be diagnosed by the classifier with high specificity and sensitivity in both the original and validation cohorts. Compared with equally common non-associated chains, HLA-associated TCR beta chains in a later analysis were more clonally expanded and had lower generation probabilities. A few of the identified cytomegalovirus-associated TCR beta chains were confirmed in vitro to be specific for cytomegalovirus antigens. A cluster of highly shared sequence variants was judged likely to represent a technical artifact of the sequencing pipeline. Because HLA typing was unavailable for some donors at each locus, only the typed subset was used in association tests. An association between a missense DCLRE1C variant and V-gene and J-gene trimming of TCR beta chains was found in a later genetic analysis and replicated in an independent cohort. The study gave a list of some 150 TCR beta chains associated with cytomegalovirus. Most TCR sequences were observed very rarely across donors, whereas some public TCRs were present in many individuals. A later analysis reported that several top co-occurrence clusters appeared linked to parvovirus B19, influenza, CMV and Epstein-Barr virus. This cohort had only TCR beta chains sequenced, and the lack of alpha or paired-chain data limited which features could be detected. According to a later genetic analysis, donors in an Asian-associated ancestry cluster had fewer N-insertions in productive TCRs than the approximately 690-donor mean.

Turning to this clone: Its antigen remains undetermined. No quality values exist for individual bases; no much larger clone is one base distant.

The cohort consisted of more than 650 healthy bone marrow donors. All cohort members were sampled while nominally healthy, although unrecorded immune exposures were likely present. The donor was CMV seronegative and was included in the group of hundreds of seronegative cohort members. A peripheral blood sample was provided by each donor, and peripheral blood mononuclear cells were used for TCR beta sequencing. The Qiagen DNeasy Blood Extraction Kit was used to extract genomic DNA from the blood cell samples. Libraries were made using the immunoSEQ multiplex PCR assay. The multiplex PCR relied on a mix of 60 forward primers for TCR Vbeta segments and 13 reverse primers for TCR Jbeta segments. The CDR3 region of rearranged TCR beta genes was amplified from genomic DNA with a multiplex PCR assay. Amplified TCR beta libraries were sequenced as 87-base-pair reads on the Illumina HiSeq System. Processing in the source paper ran as follows. A later analysis tallied 80 million to 95 million unique TCR beta chains across the approximately 670 repertoires, and about 10 million of those chains were shared by two or more donors. A nearest-neighbor algorithm error-corrected the raw reads and collapsed the reads into unique sequences, merging closely related sequences to remove PCR and sequencing errors. CDR3 sequences were aligned to IMGT reference sequences to assign V, D and J gene segments. For a sequence to be retained, at least a six-nucleotide match to both a V gene segment and a J gene segment was required. A rearrangement was called productive if the CDR3 had no stop codons and remained in frame with V and J, and every other rearrangement was called non-productive. CDR3 was defined by IMGT convention, running from the second conserved V-encoded cysteine to the conserved J-encoded phenylalanine. In an earlier analysis of roughly 610 of the donors, sequences lacking an unambiguous match to a single V gene segment were excluded. An earlier analysis of a few hundred of the donors called V segments functional above 56.7% productive rearrangements and segregating when the between-donor standard deviation exceeded 5%. A statistical classification framework was built for diagnosing cytomegalovirus status from the catalog of TCR beta chain sequences. In a later analysis, TCR nucleotide sequences were compared against IMGT/GENE-DB human TR gene sequences so that V and J genes could be assigned. In a later analysis, CDR3 sequences and most-parsimonious VDJ recombination scenarios were assigned using the TCRdist pipeline. A later analysis defined each TCR beta chain by its CDR3 amino acid sequence plus V-gene family, and excluded reads lacking a unique V-gene family. In a later analysis, approximately 640 highly shared, low-generation-probability nucleotide sequences were removed to address suspected cross-contamination and a sequencing artifact. A later analysis calculated a clonal expansion index for each public chain from normalized within-repertoire ranks of inferred template counts. A later analysis computed generation probabilities with a VDJ recombination model fitted to out-of-frame rearrangements, and checked the results against IGoR. In a later analysis, TCR-TCR, TCR-HLA and TCR-CMV co-occurrence was scored with hypergeometric tests, and a repertoire-size bias correction was applied to TCR pairs. In a later analysis, false discovery rates were estimated by permuting HLA or CMV assignments 20 times. A later analysis grouped co-occurring TCRs with DBSCAN, adding TCRdist sequence similarity when clustering within HLA-allele-positive subsets. Repertoires with fewer than 30,000 or more than 120,000 public chains, plus five repertoires with anomalous nucleotide sharing, were excluded from co-occurrence clustering. The clones in this table, taken by TCRdb from immuneACCESS, are in-frame only. Not every clone is retained; where verified, under half of the shortfall comes from an unresolved V gene, and the cause of the rest is unknown. V, J and clone size are those of that table, while D and trimming were read from the DNA. This sample is represented by approximately 160,000 clones; around 80% of them were singletons. The ten largest account for approximately 0.78% of the sample.

The germline V gene encodes CDR1 SGHDT and CDR2 YYEEEE. Including cysteine and phenylalanine, the CDR3 has 12 amino acids. The DNA shown is the 36-base CDR3, in frame from base 1. V loses 2 bases of germline sequence and J loses 4 bases, and the interval between the two ends is 7 bases. Recombination linked TRBV5-6 to TRBJ2-7; a tentative D call is TRBD1 (5 bases match). The source material was PBMCs. The clonotype was recovered from a woman aged 18-29 years in good health and CMV-seronegative. The nucleotide sequence is TGTGCCAGCAGCTTAAGACAGTACGAGCAGTACTTC. Its product reads: CASSLRQYEQYF.